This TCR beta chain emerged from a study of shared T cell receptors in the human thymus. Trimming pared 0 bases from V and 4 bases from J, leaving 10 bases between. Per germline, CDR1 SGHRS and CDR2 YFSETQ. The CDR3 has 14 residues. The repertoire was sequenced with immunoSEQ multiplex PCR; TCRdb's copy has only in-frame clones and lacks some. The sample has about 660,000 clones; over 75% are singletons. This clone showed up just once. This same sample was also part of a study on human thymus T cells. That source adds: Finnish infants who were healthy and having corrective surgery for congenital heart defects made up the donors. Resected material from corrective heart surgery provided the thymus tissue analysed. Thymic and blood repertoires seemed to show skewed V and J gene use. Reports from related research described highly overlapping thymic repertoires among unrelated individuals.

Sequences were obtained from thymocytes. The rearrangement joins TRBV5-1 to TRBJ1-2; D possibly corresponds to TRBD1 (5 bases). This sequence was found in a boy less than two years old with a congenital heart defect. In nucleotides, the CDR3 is TGCGCCAGCAGCTTGGTTCAGGGTGCCTATGGCTACACCTTC. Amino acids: CASSLVQGAYGYTF. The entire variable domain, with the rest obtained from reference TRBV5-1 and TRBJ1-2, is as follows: KAGVTQTPRYLIKTRGQQVTLSCSPISGHRSVSWYQQTPGQGLQFLFEYFSETQRNKGNFPGRFSGRQFSNSRSEMNVSTLELGDSALYLCASSLVQGAYGYTFGSGTRLTVV.